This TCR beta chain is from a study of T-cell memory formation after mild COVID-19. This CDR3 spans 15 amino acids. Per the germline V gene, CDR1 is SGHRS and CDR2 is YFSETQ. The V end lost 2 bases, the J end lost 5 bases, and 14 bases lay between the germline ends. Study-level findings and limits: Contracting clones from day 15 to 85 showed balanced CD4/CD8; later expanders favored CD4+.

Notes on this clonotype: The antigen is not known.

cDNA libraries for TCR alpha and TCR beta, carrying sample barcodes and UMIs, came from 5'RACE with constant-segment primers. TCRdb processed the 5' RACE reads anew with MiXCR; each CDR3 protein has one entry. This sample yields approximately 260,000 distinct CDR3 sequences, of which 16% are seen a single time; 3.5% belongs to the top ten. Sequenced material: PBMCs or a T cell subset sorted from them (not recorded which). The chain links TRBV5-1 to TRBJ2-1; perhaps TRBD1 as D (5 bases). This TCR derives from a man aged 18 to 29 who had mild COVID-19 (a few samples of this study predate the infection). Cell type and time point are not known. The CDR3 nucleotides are TGCGCCAGCAGCTTCGGGCAGGGTTGGGACAATGAGCAGTTCTTC. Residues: CASSFGQGWDNEQFF.